The rows below give T cell receptor beta chains drawn from one sample of a study of patients and donors after allogeneic stem cell transplantation. A single record per CDR3 protein comes from TCRdb applying MiXCR to the RT-PCR reads. The table records about 23,000 distinct CDR3 sequences, 25% to 30% of them present only once. The source material was blood, either unsorted or a sorted T cell fraction (not recorded which). These receptors all stem from a human donor who was either an allogeneic HSCT recipient or a stem cell or donor lymphocyte infusion donor (not recorded which). It is not recorded whose cells these are; they may come from a transplant donor. CDR3s include the opening cysteine and the closing phenylalanine or tryptophan. The D gene is left open where the match is weak. The size entry is marked missing in some rows and otherwise reads once, few, many or a size class.

size,D,V,J,CDR3,DNA
-,TRBD1,TRBV18,TRBJ2-3,CASSITGGATDTQYF,TGTGCCAGCTCAATAACAGGGGGCGCGACAGATACGCAGTATTTT
-,-,TRBV28,TRBJ1-4,CATLETGWAEKLFF,TGTGCCACCCTTGAAACAGGGTGGGCTGAAAAACTGTTTTTT
-,-,TRBV10-3,TRBJ2-2,CAISESAGGELFF,TGTGCCATCAGTGAGTCGGCAGGCGGGGAGCTGTTTTTT
many,TRBD1,TRBV5-4,TRBJ2-2,CASSLDRGQDGELFF,TGTGCCAGCAGCCTAGACAGGGGTCAAGACGGGGAGCTGTTTTTT
-,TRBD1,TRBV10-2,TRBJ2-5,CASTGLGTGGETQYF,TGCGCCAGCACCGGACTTGGGACAGGAGGCGAGACCCAGTACTTC
-,-,TRBV10-3,TRBJ2-3,CAISVGTSTDTQYF,TGTGCCATCAGTGTAGGAACTAGCACAGATACGCAGTATTTT
-,-,TRBV5-1,TRBJ1-5,CASSLDPGPYSNQPQHF,TGCGCCAGCAGCTTGGATCCGGGACCATATAGCAATCAGCCCCAGCATTTT
-,-,TRBV28,TRBJ1-1,CASSTPLGQANTEAFF,TGTGCCAGCAGTACCCCCCTTGGGCAGGCAAACACTGAAGCTTTCTTT
-,TRBD1,TRBV6-2/TRBV6-3,TRBJ1-6,CASSYVKGAWNSPLHF,TGTGCCAGCAGTTACGTAAAGGGGGCTTGGAATTCACCCCTCCACTTT
few,-,TRBV12-3/TRBV12-4,TRBJ1-1,CASSLALQGGTEAFF,TGTGCCAGCAGTTTAGCGCTCCAGGGAGGCACTGAAGCTTTCTTT
few,-,TRBV9,TRBJ1-6,CASSIGGLNSPLHF,TGTGCCAGCAGCATTGGAGGACTGAATTCACCCCTCCACTTT
-,-,TRBV20-1,TRBJ2-1,CSARASTGSYNEQFF,TGCAGTGCTAGAGCCTCCACAGGGTCCTACAATGAGCAGTTCTTC
few,TRBD2,TRBV3-1,TRBJ2-1,CASSQDRGLAEQFF,TGTGCCAGCAGCCAAGATAGAGGACTAGCGGAGCAGTTCTTC
-,TRBD1,TRBV5-6,TRBJ2-4,CASSRDRGNIQYF,TGTGCCAGCAGCAGGGACAGGGGAAACATTCAGTACTTC
-,-,TRBV28,TRBJ1-1,CASSTRPPGMNTEAFF,TGTGCCAGCAGTACAAGACCCCCAGGGATGAACACTGAAGCTTTCTTT
-,TRBD2,TRBV20-1,TRBJ2-3,CSARDSGGINTQYF,TGCAGTGCTAGGGATAGCGGGGGAATCAATACGCAGTATTTT
many,-,TRBV12-3/TRBV12-4,TRBJ2-2,CASSFRGRGDGLFF,TGTGCCAGCAGTTTCCGAGGAAGGGGGGACGGGCTGTTTTTT
few,-,TRBV7-7,TRBJ1-1,CASSSDRYTEAFF,TGTGCTAGCAGCTCGGACAGATACACTGAAGCTTTCTTT
many,-,TRBV5-1,TRBJ1-1,CASSPLTWTEAFF,TGCGCCAGCAGCCCCCTAACTTGGACTGAAGCTTTCTTT
-,TRBD1,TRBV5-1,TRBJ1-2,CASSGTAYYGYTF,TGCGCCAGCAGCGGGACAGCGTACTATGGCTACACCTTC
-,TRBD1,TRBV7-2,TRBJ1-2,CASSWGQIYGYTF,TGTGCCAGCAGCTGGGGACAGATCTATGGCTACACCTTC
-,TRBD2,TRBV9,TRBJ2-5,CASSGPTSGQETQYF,TGTGCCAGCAGCGGCCCGACTAGCGGACAAGAGACCCAGTACTTC
few,-,TRBV29-1,TRBJ2-3,CSVYRAKTAHTDTQYF,TGCAGCGTTTATCGGGCCAAGACGGCACACACAGATACGCAGTATTTT
few,-,TRBV20-1,TRBJ1-6,CSGSRLNSPLHF,TGCAGTGGGTCCAGGCTAAATTCACCCCTCCACTTT
few,TRBD1,TRBV5-1,TRBJ1-2,CASSDRTGGGYTF,TGCGCCAGCAGCGACCGGACAGGCGGAGGCTACACCTTC
-,-,TRBV12-3/TRBV12-4,TRBJ2-3,CASSSQGPILTDTQYF,TGTGCCAGCAGTTCCCAGGGCCCCATCCTCACAGATACGCAGTATTTT
few,-,TRBV20-1,TRBJ1-2,CSVEGYGYTF,TGCAGTGTGGAGGGCTATGGCTACACCTTC
-,-,TRBV20-1,TRBJ1-2,CSARGDRSWSYGYTF,TGCAGTGCTAGGGGGGACCGTTCGTGGTCCTATGGCTACACCTTC
few,-,TRBV7-9,TRBJ1-6,CASSIQADSPLHF,TGTGCCAGCAGCATACAGGCCGATTCACCCCTCCACTTT
-,TRBD2,TRBV20-1,TRBJ2-5,CSAPLAGVETQYF,TGCAGTGCTCCCCTAGCGGGGGTAGAGACCCAGTACTTC
-,TRBD1,TRBV6-5,TRBJ1-4,CASSYFPGQSSEKLFF,TGTGCCAGCAGTTATTTCCCGGGACAGTCCTCTGAAAAACTGTTTTTT
many,-,TRBV20-1,TRBJ1-2,CSALWGVDPMALPYTF,TGCAGTGCCCTCTGGGGAGTTGACCCTATGGCTCTGCCCTACACCTTC
few,-,TRBV20-1,TRBJ1-2,CSASRGLSYTF,TGCAGTGCTTCGCGGGGGCTCAGCTACACCTTC
few,-,TRBV5-1,TRBJ1-1,CASSLGGAAGTEAFF,TGCGCCAGCAGCTTGGGGGGCGCGGCGGGCACTGAAGCTTTCTTT
-,TRBD1,TRBV20-1,TRBJ1-5,CSAGQGGKPQHF,TGCAGTGCTGGACAGGGAGGGAAGCCCCAGCATTTT
-,-,TRBV5-1,TRBJ1-2,CASSRTDRGYTF,TGCGCCAGCAGCCGGACAGACCGTGGCTACACCTTC
-,-,TRBV9,TRBJ1-1,CASSVHQGNTEAFF,TGTGCCAGCAGCGTTCACCAGGGGAACACTGAAGCTTTCTTT
-,TRBD1,TRBV7-2,TRBJ1-5,CASSLVRGRDQPQHF,TGTGCCAGCAGCTTAGTAAGGGGGCGGGATCAGCCCCAGCATTTT
few,-,TRBV20-1,TRBJ1-4,CSASGRGREKLFF,TGCAGTGCTAGTGGGAGGGGTCGGGAAAAACTGTTTTTT
-,TRBD2,TRBV7-3,TRBJ2-1,CASSLSGGGYNEQFF,TGTGCCAGCAGCTTAAGCGGGGGAGGCTACAATGAGCAGTTCTTC
medium-sized,-,TRBV7-9,TRBJ1-4,CASSPTRTFSNEKLFF,TGTGCCAGCAGCCCGACTAGGACGTTCTCTAATGAAAAACTGTTTTTT
-,TRBD1,TRBV14,TRBJ1-2,CASSQDPGQGIYGYTF,TGTGCCAGCAGCCAAGACCCGGGACAGGGGATCTATGGCTACACCTTC
few,TRBD1,TRBV5-1,TRBJ1-5,CARGQGIWSNQPQHF,TGCGCCAGGGGACAGGGTATTTGGAGCAATCAGCCCCAGCATTTT
once,-,TRBV2,TRBJ1-5,CASSVGRAGNQPQHF,TGTGCCAGCAGTGTCGGCAGGGCCGGCAATCAGCCCCAGCATTTT
-,-,TRBV10-3,TRBJ2-6,CAIRGPSGANVLTF,TGTGCCATCAGGGGCCCCTCTGGGGCCAACGTCCTGACTTTC
-,-,TRBV6-6,TRBJ2-7,CASTWVPWEQYF,TGTGCCAGCACATGGGTCCCTTGGGAGCAGTACTTC
once,-,TRBV7-9,TRBJ1-1,CASSSLRRGLNTEAFF,TGTGCCAGCAGCTCACTCCGGCGGGGATTGAACACTGAAGCTTTCTTT
-,-,TRBV9,TRBJ1-2,CASSVDRAPNYGYTF,TGTGCCAGCAGCGTAGATAGGGCTCCTAACTATGGCTACACCTTC
-,-,TRBV12-3/TRBV12-4,TRBJ2-7,CASSFSQGYEQYF,TGTGCCAGCAGTTTTTCGCAGGGTTACGAGCAGTACTTC
many,-,TRBV6-5,TRBJ1-1,CASSYSKGRSFF,TGTGCCAGCAGTTACTCGAAGGGCAGGAGCTTCTTT
-,-,TRBV5-1,TRBJ2-5,CASSQDQGRETQYF,TGCGCCAGCAGCCAGGATCAGGGGAGAGAGACCCAGTACTTC
-,TRBD1,TRBV28,TRBJ1-2,CASSPRQGGIYGYTF,TGTGCCAGCAGTCCCAGACAGGGGGGAATCTATGGCTACACCTTC
-,-,TRBV3-1,TRBJ2-3,CASSRRTSLGTDTQYF,TGTGCCAGCAGCCGGAGAACTAGTCTGGGCACAGATACGCAGTATTTT
-,TRBD2,TRBV3-1,TRBJ2-5,CASSQASGGFETQYF,TGTGCCAGCAGCCAAGCGTCCGGGGGGTTCGAGACCCAGTACTTC